This is a list of T cell receptor beta chains from one sample in a study of blood T cell repertoires in COVID-19. Clones were read by immunoSEQ multiplex PCR, and TCRdb kept only the in-frame ones, dropping some. The table includes over 200,000 clones, 75% to 90% detected once. Sequencing was done on a sample of peripheral blood. The receptors were sampled from a man in his 60s who had recovered from COVID-19. The conserved cysteine and the conserved F or W are not part of the CDR3 here. A D gene is named only where the DNA matches it firmly.

V: TRBV25-1; D: -; J: TRBJ2-1; CDR3: ASSDRGPVNYNEQF
V: TRBV3-1/TRBV3-2; D: -; J: TRBJ2-5; CDR3: ASSQDQRGQETQY
V: TRBV19; D: -; J: TRBJ2-2; CDR3: ASSVEWFTGELF
V: TRBV5-4; D: -; J: TRBJ1-1; CDR3: ASRSPGVDTEAF
V: TRBV5-4; D: TRBD1; J: TRBJ1-6; CDR3: ASSSPGQNNSPLH
V: TRBV24-1; D: -; J: TRBJ2-5; CDR3: ATSDPTGRTQY
V: TRBV9; D: TRBD1; J: TRBJ1-1; CDR3: ASSPRQTGGTEAF
V: TRBV7-2; D: -; J: TRBJ2-3; CDR3: ASSLFGGGGTDTQY
V: TRBV5-1; D: -; J: TRBJ1-1; CDR3: ASSPREGQNTEAF
V: TRBV5-6; D: TRBD1; J: TRBJ2-1; CDR3: ASSHYQGAVYNEQF
V: TRBV27; D: TRBD2; J: TRBJ2-1; CDR3: ASSPTASGPRDEQF
V: TRBV27; D: TRBD1; J: TRBJ1-6; CDR3: ASSLSTGYYSPLH
V: TRBV2; D: -; J: TRBJ2-7; CDR3: ASSAQGMSYEQY
V: TRBV19; D: -; J: TRBJ1-2; CDR3: ASSFLDGRGGYT
V: TRBV7-2; D: -; J: TRBJ1-2; CDR3: ASKDSAFNYGYT
V: TRBV6-5; D: -; J: TRBJ2-1; CDR3: ASRTSGEVNEQF
V: TRBV12-3/TRBV12-4; D: TRBD1; J: TRBJ1-2; CDR3: ASSPDRSYGYT
V: TRBV3-1/TRBV3-2; D: TRBD1; J: TRBJ2-1; CDR3: ASSSGQGNEQF
V: TRBV2; D: TRBD1; J: TRBJ1-2; CDR3: ASRKGQGANYGYT
V: TRBV28; D: -; J: TRBJ2-7; CDR3: ASRTNDEQY
V: TRBV11-2; D: -; J: TRBJ2-3; CDR3: ASRPNRGTDTQY
V: TRBV5-1; D: TRBD2; J: TRBJ2-1; CDR3: ASSYLAGVSNEQF
V: TRBV7-9; D: -; J: TRBJ1-3; CDR3: ASSLAGGSGNTIY
V: TRBV11-2; D: -; J: TRBJ2-5; CDR3: ASSLAGTFSQETQY
V: TRBV2; D: TRBD1; J: TRBJ1-5; CDR3: ASSELEQGKQPQH